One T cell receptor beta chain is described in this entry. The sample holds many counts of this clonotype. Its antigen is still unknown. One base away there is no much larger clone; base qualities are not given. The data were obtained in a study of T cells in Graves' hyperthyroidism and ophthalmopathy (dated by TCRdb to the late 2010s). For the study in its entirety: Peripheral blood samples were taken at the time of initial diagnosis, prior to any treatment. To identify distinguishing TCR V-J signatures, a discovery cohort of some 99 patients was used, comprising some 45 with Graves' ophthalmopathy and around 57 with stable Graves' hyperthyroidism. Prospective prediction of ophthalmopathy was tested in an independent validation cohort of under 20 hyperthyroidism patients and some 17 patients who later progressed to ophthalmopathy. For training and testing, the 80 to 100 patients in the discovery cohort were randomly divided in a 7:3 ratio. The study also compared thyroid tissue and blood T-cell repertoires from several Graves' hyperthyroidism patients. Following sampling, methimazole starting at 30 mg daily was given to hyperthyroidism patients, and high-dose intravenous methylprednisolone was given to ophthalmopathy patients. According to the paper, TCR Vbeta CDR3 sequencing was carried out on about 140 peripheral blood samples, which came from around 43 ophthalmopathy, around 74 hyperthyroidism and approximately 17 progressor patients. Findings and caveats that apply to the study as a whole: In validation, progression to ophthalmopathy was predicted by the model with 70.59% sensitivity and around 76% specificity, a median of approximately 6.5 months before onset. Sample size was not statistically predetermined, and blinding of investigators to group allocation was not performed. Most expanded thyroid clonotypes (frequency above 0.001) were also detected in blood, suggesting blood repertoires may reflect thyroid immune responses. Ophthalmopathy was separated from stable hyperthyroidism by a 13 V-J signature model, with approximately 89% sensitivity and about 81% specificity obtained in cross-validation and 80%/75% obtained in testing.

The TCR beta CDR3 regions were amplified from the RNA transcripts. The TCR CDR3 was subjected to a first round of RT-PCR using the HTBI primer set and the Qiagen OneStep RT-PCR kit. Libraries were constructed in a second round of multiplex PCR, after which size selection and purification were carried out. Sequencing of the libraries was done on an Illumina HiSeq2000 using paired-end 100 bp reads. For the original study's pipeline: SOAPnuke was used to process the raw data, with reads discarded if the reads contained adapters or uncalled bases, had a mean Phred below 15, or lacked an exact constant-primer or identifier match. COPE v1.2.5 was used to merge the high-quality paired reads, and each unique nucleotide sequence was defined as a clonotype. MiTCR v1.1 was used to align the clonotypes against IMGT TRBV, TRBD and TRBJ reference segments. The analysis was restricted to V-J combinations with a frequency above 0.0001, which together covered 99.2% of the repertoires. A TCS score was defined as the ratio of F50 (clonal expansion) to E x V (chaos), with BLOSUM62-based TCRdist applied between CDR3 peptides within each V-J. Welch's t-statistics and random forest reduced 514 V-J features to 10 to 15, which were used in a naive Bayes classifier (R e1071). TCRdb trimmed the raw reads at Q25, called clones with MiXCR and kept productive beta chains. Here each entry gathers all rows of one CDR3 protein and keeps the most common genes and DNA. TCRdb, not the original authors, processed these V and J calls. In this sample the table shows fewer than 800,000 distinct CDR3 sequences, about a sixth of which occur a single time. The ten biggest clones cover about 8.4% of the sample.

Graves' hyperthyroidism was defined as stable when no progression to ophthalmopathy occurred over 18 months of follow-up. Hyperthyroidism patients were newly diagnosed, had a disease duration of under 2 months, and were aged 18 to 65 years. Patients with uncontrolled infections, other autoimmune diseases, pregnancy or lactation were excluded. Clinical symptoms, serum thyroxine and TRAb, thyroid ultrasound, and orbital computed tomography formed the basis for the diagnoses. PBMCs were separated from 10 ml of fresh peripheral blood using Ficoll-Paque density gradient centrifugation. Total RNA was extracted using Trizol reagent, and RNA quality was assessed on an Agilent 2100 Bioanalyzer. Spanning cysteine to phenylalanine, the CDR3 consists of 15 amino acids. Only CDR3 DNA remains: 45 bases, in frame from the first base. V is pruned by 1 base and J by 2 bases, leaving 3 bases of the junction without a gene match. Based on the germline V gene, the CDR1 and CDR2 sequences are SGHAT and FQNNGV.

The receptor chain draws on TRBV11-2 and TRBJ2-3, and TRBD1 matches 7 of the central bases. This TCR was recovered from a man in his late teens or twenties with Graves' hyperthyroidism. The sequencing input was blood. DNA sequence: TGTGCCAGCAGCTTAGGCACAGGGGACACAGATACGCAGTATTTT. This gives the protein CASSLGTGDTDTQYF. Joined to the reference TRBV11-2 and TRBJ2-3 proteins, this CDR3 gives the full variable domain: EAGVAQSPRYKIIEKRQSVAFWCNPISGHATLYWYQQILGQGPKLLIQFQNNGVVDDSQLPKDRFSAERLKGVDSTLKIQPAKLEDSAVYLCASSLGTGDTDTQYFGPGTRLTVL.